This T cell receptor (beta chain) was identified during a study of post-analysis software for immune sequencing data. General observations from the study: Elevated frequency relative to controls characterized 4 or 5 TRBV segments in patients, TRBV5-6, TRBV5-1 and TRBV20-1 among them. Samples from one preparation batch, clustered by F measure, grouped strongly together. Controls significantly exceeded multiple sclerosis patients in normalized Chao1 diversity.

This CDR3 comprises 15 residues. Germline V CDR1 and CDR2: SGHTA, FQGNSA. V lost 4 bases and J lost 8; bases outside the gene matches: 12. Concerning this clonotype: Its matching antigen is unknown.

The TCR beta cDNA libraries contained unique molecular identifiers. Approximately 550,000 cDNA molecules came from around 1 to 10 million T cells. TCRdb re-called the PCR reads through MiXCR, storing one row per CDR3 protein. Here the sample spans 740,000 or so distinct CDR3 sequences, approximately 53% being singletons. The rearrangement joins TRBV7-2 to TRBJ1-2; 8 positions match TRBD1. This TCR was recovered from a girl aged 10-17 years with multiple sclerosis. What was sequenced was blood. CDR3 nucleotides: TGTGCCAGCAGCTCAGCCGGACAGGGATCATTGGGCTACACCTTC. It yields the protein CASSSAGQGSLGYTF.